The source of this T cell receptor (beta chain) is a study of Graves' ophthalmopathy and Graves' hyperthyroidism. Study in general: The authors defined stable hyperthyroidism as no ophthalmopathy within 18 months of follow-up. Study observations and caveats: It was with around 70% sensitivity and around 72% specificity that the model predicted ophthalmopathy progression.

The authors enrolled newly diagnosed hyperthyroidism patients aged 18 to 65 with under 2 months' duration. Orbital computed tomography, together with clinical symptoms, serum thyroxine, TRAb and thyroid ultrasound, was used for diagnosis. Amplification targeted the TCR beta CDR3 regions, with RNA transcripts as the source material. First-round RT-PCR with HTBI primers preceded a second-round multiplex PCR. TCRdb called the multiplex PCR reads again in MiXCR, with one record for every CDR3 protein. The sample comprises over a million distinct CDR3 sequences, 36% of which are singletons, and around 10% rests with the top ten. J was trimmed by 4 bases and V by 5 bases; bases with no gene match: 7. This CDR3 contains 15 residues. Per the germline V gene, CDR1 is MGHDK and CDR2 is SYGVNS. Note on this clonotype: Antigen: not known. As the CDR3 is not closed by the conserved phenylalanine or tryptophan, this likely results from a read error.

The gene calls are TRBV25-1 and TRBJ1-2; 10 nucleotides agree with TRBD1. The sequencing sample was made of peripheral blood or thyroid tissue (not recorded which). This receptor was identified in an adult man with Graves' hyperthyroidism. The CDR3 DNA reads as TGTGCCAGCAGTCCAGGGACAGGGGTGATCTATGGCTACACCTCC. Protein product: CASSPGTGVIYGYTS.